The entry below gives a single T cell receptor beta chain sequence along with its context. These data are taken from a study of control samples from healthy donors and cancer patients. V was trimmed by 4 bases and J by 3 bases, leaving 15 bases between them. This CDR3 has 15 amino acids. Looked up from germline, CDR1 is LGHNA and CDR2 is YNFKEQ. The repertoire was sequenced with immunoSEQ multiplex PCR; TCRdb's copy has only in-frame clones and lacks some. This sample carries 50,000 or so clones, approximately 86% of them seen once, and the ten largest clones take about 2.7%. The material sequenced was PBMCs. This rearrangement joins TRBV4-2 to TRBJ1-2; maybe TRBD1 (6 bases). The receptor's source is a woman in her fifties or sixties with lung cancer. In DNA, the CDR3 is TGTGCCAGCAGCCCGGGACAAGGTCAGGACTATGGCTACACCTTC. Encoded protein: CASSPGQGQDYGYTF.